Below, 21 T cell receptor beta chains from the same sample are listed, as sequenced in a study of OX40 agonist ivuxolimab in advanced cancers. The table came from immunoSEQ multiplex PCR; TCRdb's copy has only in-frame clones and leaves some out. The sample holds about 83,000 clones, more than 80% seen once. Sequenced here: CD4+ or CD8+ T cells sorted from blood, sampled in a trial of the OX40 agonist ivuxolimab. The source of these receptors is an adult with an advanced solid tumor such as melanoma, head and neck, liver or kidney cancer.

This sequence joins TRBV30 and TRBJ1-2, with 7 bases matching TRBD1. The trim removed 1 base at V and 0 bases at J, leaving 11 bases unmatched. CDR3 length equals 17 residues. Germline V lookup: CDR1 GTSNPN, CDR2 SVGIG (reference sequence). CDR3 bases: TGTGCCTGGAGTGGTACAGGGGTCTGGAGAGCTAACTATGGCTACACCTTC. Its protein is CAWSGTGVWRANYGYTF.

The V call is TRBV30, the J call TRBJ2-1, with D possibly being TRBD2 (5 bases). The CDR3 consists of 14 residues. Germline V gives CDR1 GTSNPN, CDR2 SVGIG (reference sequence). V was shortened by 5 bases and J by 8 bases, with 19 bases between the two germline ends. CDR3 sequence (DNA): TGTGCCTGGGATCCGGCGGGTGGTGGTGATGAGCAGTTCTTC. It translates to CAWDPAGGGDEQFF.

The chain uses TRBV5-5 and TRBJ2-3, with no clear D. CDR1 and CDR2 from the germline V gene are SGHKS and YYEKEE (reference sequence). This CDR3 has 14 amino acids. Trimming cost V 0 bases and J 2 bases, with 7 bases left between them. In DNA, the CDR3 is TGTGCCAGCAGCTTGGATTGGCCCACAGATACGCAGTATTTT. This sequence encodes CASSLDWPTDTQYF.

This chain uses TRBV7-9 with TRBJ2-1; D remains ambiguous. Germline values: CDR1 SEHNR, CDR2 FQNEAQ (reference sequence). Trimming stripped 0 bases from V and 9 bases from J, with 9 bases between. The CDR3 totals 13 residues. CDR3 region: CASSLAYSGEQFF. CDR3 sequence (DNA): TGTGCCAGCAGCTTAGCGTACTCCGGTGAGCAGTTCTTC.

The J gene is TRBJ2-5, the V gene TRBV4-3; D unresolved. The CDR3 is 13 amino acids. V was clipped by 0 bases and J by 3 bases, with 5 bases between them. CDR1 and CDR2 from the germline V gene are LGHNA and YSLEER. CDR3 DNA sequence: TGCGCCAGCAGCCAAGACCTGGAAGAGACCCAGTACTTC. Amino acid sequence: CASSQDLEETQYF.

The chain recombines TRBV7-3 with TRBJ2-3; D not certain. This CDR3 has 14 residues. V was pared by 4 bases and J by 1 base, with 9 bases between. Germline assignment: CDR1 SGHTA and CDR2 FQGTGA. This chain's CDR3 is CASSSNPRTDTQYF. CDR3 DNA: TGTGCCAGCAGCTCAAACCCCCGCACAGATACGCAGTATTTT.

V is TRBV4-1 and J is TRBJ2-1; 9 bases align to TRBD2. CDR1 MGHRA and CDR2 YSYEKL come from the germline V gene. This CDR3 region has 18 residues. The V segment lost 4 bases and the J segment 2 bases; nucleotides outside the gene matches: 12. For the CDR3, the DNA is TGCGCCAGCAGCCTCTTTGGCGGGGGGGCCGCACCCTACAATGAGCAGTTCTTC. Translation: CASSLFGGGAAPYNEQFF.

The sample holds one count of this clone. The gene calls are TRBV9 and TRBJ2-3, with D maybe TRBD2 (5 bases). From germline, CDR1 is SGDLS and CDR2 YYNGEE. This CDR3 spans 13 amino acids. With 3 bases removed from V and 4 bases from J, the gap between germline ends came to 9 bases. The CDR3 nucleotides read TGTGCCAGCAGCGCGGAGGTTCCAGATACGCAGTATTTT. Residues: CASSAEVPDTQYF.

The CDR3 nucleotides read TGCGCCAGCAGCCAGTACCCCGGACTAGCGGGAGAGTCGGATGAGCAGTTCTTC. Its translation is CASSQYPGLAGESDEQFF. The chain has TRBV4-3 and TRBJ2-1, with 13 positions matching TRBD2. Germline CDR1 and CDR2: LGHNA and YSLEER. This CDR3 is built from 18 residues. V was clipped by 3 bases and J by 8 bases; unmatched bases: 13.

The chain carries TRBV28 and TRBJ2-3; tentative D call: TRBD2 (5 bases). Per the germline V gene, CDR1 is MDHEN and CDR2 is SYDVKM. The CDR3 spans 15 residues. V was trimmed by 4 bases and J by 2 bases, leaving 13 bases between them. The CDR3 DNA follows: TGTGCCAGCAGTTGGGGAGCAGCAGTCACAGATACGCAGTATTTT. Its protein is CASSWGAAVTDTQYF.

The genes are TRBV7-6 and TRBJ1-5, with a possible D match to TRBD1 (6 bases). Germline CDR1 reads SGHVS; CDR2 reads FNYEAQ. The CDR3 is made up of 18 amino acids. V gave up 1 base and J gave up 0 bases, with 16 bases separating them. The CDR3 DNA is TGTGCCAGCAGCTTAGTGGTAAAGGACAGCTATAGCAATCAGCCCCAGCATTTT. This gives the protein CASSLVVKDSYSNQPQHF.

This chain uses TRBV2 with TRBJ2-3; D call uncertain. CDR1 SNHLY and CDR2 FYNNEI come from the germline V gene. V was shortened by 10 bases and J by 2 bases, with 4 bases between the two germline ends. The CDR3 covers 10 residues. The CDR3 here is CAIITDTQYF. As DNA, the CDR3 is TGTGCCATTATCACAGATACGCAGTATTTT.

The V and J genes are TRBV4-1 and TRBJ2-1; 10 bases match TRBD2. Germline V lookup: CDR1 MGHRA, CDR2 YSYEKL. Germline trimming cut 0 bases from V and 11 bases from J; bases unmatched to any gene: 4. The CDR3 is made up of 14 amino acids. CDR3 sequence: CASSQEGLALKQFF. DNA for the CDR3: TGCGCCAGCAGCCAAGAGGGACTAGCGTTAAAGCAGTTCTTC.

V usage is TRBV13 and J usage is TRBJ2-7, with D unresolved. The V and J ends lost 4 bases and 0 bases respectively, with 4 bases between them. In germline, CDR1 is PRHDT, CDR2 FYEKMQ (reference sequence). CDR3 length: 12 amino acids. CDR3: CASSSRSYEQYF. CDR3 in DNA: TGTGCCAGCAGCTCCCGCTCCTACGAGCAGTACTTC.

This chain links TRBV4-3 with TRBJ2-1; D gene unclear. The CDR3 has 13 residues. V was shortened by 2 bases and J by 5 bases, with 7 bases between the two germline ends. The germline CDR1 and CDR2 sequences are LGHNA and YSLEER. CDR3 bases: TGCGCCAGCAGCCAACTAGAGAACAATGAGCAGTTCTTC. It yields the protein CASSQLENNEQFF.

The V call is TRBV27, the J call TRBJ1-1; 10 bases agree with TRBD1. CDR3 length: 17 amino acids. J gave up 1 base and V 5 bases, and 10 bases lay outside the gene matches. CDR1 and CDR2 (germline): MNHEY, SMNVEV (reference sequence). Here the CDR3 DNA reads TGTGCCAGCAGTCCCGCCAAAGGGACAGGGGCGAACACTGAAGCTTTCTTT. It codes for CASSPAKGTGANTEAFF.

This rearrangement joins TRBV15 to TRBJ2-5; 9 bases match TRBD1. The germline CDR1 and CDR2 sequences are LNHNV and YYDKDF (reference sequence). V dropped 3 bases and J dropped 5; count of bases not matched to a gene: 7. The CDR3 runs to 15 residues. The CDR3 region is CATSSGDRAGETQYF. The CDR3 region has the DNA TGTGCCACCAGCAGTGGGGACAGGGCTGGGGAGACCCAGTACTTC.

This chain uses TRBV19 with TRBJ2-1; 9 bases match TRBD2. The V gene end was trimmed by 6 bases and the J gene end by 2 bases; junction bases not matched to a gene: 2. CDR1 and CDR2 (germline): LNHDA, SQIVND (reference sequence). The CDR3 contains 14 residues. DNA of the CDR3: TGTGCCAGTAGCCTAGCGGGGACCTACAATGAGCAGTTCTTC. Its protein product is CASSLAGTYNEQFF.

The table lists this clone with a count of one. The J gene is TRBJ2-1, the V gene TRBV6-5; 9 positions agree with TRBD1. Trimming cost V 6 bases and J 7 bases; bases outside gene matches: 7. This CDR3 region has 14 residues. Per the germline V gene, CDR1 is MNHEY and CDR2 is SVGAGI. CDR3 protein: CASSYVQGANEQFF. CDR3 DNA: TGTGCCAGCAGCTACGTACAGGGGGCAAATGAGCAGTTCTTC.

The J gene is TRBJ2-7, the V gene TRBV4-2; 11 bases are a match to TRBD2. The CDR3 loop spans 15 amino acids. The junction had 5 bases not matched to a gene; V was cut back by 0 bases and J by 7 bases. The germline V gene has CDR1 LGHNA and CDR2 YNFKEQ. In DNA, the CDR3 is TGTGCCAGCAGCCAAGATTCCCTAGCGGGGGGTGAGCAGTACTTC. Its protein product is CASSQDSLAGGEQYF.

The J gene is TRBJ2-7, the V gene TRBV6-5, with D uncertain. The CDR3 contains 14 residues. Germline CDR1 reads MNHEY; CDR2 reads SVGAGI. The ends were cut back, 0 bases at V and 5 bases at J, with 11 bases in the middle. The CDR3: CASSYSNFGDEQYF. As DNA, the CDR3 is TGTGCCAGCAGTTACTCGAATTTTGGGGACGAGCAGTACTTC.